The 25 T cell receptor beta chains below come from one sample, sequenced in a study of blood T cells in healthy people across ages. Together with a sample-barcoded 5' primer, a J-beta primer mix was included in a second PCR lasting about 7 to 11 cycles. MiXCR was run by TCRdb on the 5' RACE reads, yielding one entry per CDR3 protein. The sample includes 650,000 to 800,000 distinct CDR3 sequences, 40% to 50% of them seen just once. Material: blood. These receptors were collected from a man aged 55 to 70 in good health.

The V and J genes are TRBV7-9 and TRBJ1-6, with a possible D match to TRBD1 (5 bases). From germline, CDR1 is SEHNR and CDR2 FQNEAQ (reference sequence). The V and J ends lost 1 base and 7 bases respectively, with 11 bases between them. The CDR3 has 15 residues. CDR3 DNA: TGTGCCAGCAGCTTAGAACAGGTTGGGAATTCACCCCTCCACTTT. Amino acid sequence: CASSLEQVGNSPLHF.

This chain links TRBV29-1 with TRBJ1-1; 8 bases map to TRBD1. Germline CDR1 and CDR2: SQVTM and ANQGSEA. The CDR3 totals 12 residues. The V and J ends lost 7 bases and 11 bases, in that order; junction bases with no gene match: 12. The CDR3 reads CSAELDREMAFF. In DNA, the CDR3 is TGCAGCGCCGAACTGGACAGGGAAATGGCTTTCTTT.

This clonotype was seen a few times. The gene calls are TRBV7-9 and TRBJ2-3; 8 positions agree with TRBD2. The J segment lost 2 bases and the V segment lost 10 bases, leaving 5 bases of the junction unmatched. The CDR3 consists of 13 residues. From germline, CDR1 is SEHNR and CDR2 FQNEAQ (reference sequence). This CDR3 is CAIQRGLTDTQYF. The CDR3 nucleotides are TGTGCCATCCAGCGGGGGCTCACAGATACGCAGTATTTT.

This clonotype was seen once. The V and J genes are TRBV20-1 and TRBJ1-2; D remains unclear. The V gene's germline CDR1 is DFQATT and CDR2 SNEGSKA (reference sequence). Between the trimmed V and J ends, which lost 1 base and 1 base, there was a span of 10 bases. The CDR3 runs to 14 residues. CDR3: CSARVYRHNYGYTF. CDR3 nucleotide sequence: TGCAGTGCTAGAGTTTACCGACATAACTATGGCTACACCTTC.

This clonotype was recorded many times. This chain connects TRBV10-3 to TRBJ2-7, with D perhaps TRBD1 (6 bases). The V and J ends lost 3 bases and 5 bases respectively, with 14 bases between them. The CDR3 sequence is 14 residues long. Germline V gene lookup returns CDR1 ENHRY and CDR2 SYGVKD. This chain's CDR3 is CAISDENRADEQYF. CDR3 sequence (DNA): TGTGCCATCAGTGATGAAAACAGGGCGGACGAGCAGTACTTC.

V is TRBV27 and J is TRBJ1-2, with TRBD1 as a possible D gene (6 bases). Germline CDR1 is MNHEY and CDR2 is SMNVEV (reference sequence). This CDR3 comprises 14 residues. CDR3 nucleotides: TGTGTCCCCTGTCCGACAGGCCTAGAGGGTGGCTACACCTTC. It codes for CVPCPTGLEGGYTF.

The chain recombines TRBV20-1 with TRBJ1-5; D remains unclear. The CDR3 sequence is 14 residues long. Per germline, CDR1 DFQATT and CDR2 SNEGSKA (reference sequence). V was pared by 3 bases and J by 5 bases, with 14 bases between. CDR3 nucleotides: TGCAGTGCTAGGGGCGGTAGCAGTCATCAGCCCCAGCATTTT. It is translated as CSARGGSSHQPQHF.

The chain combines TRBV24-1 with TRBJ2-4; D not resolved. The end of the DNA fits TRBJ2-7 better, so the J call may be wrong. The germline gives CDR1 KGHDR, CDR2 SFDVKD. The CDR3 runs 15 residues. CDR3 loop: CATSDFQLHSYEQYF. CDR3 in DNA: TGTGCCACCAGTGATTTCCAACTCCACTCCTACGAGCAGTACTTC.

Ten or more counts support this clonotype. The gene calls are TRBV7-2 and TRBJ1-5; D unclear. V lost 6 bases and J 4 bases, leaving 10 bases between the germline ends. The CDR3 spans 13 residues. Germline V gene lookup returns CDR1 SGHTA and CDR2 FQGNSA. CDR3 in DNA: TGTGCCAGCAGTTCAGAGCAGAATCAGCCCCAGCATTTT. As protein: CASSSEQNQPQHF.

This chain links TRBV6-2 or TRBV6-3 with TRBJ2-3; D may be TRBD1 or TRBD2 (6 bases each). From germline, CDR1 is MNHEY and CDR2 SVGEGT. V was shortened by 6 bases and J by 2 bases, with 27 bases between the two germline ends. CDR3 size: 19 residues. The CDR3 loop is CASSKARAGQVGHTDTQYF. CDR3 in DNA: TGTGCCAGCAGCAAGGCCCGCGCGGGACAAGTGGGACACACAGATACGCAGTATTTT.

The chain employs TRBV5-6 and TRBJ2-1; D unresolved. The CDR3 is made up of 15 amino acids. Germline CDR1 is SGHDT and CDR2 is YYEEEE. Trimming removed 1 base from V and 4 bases from J, with 12 bases in between. The CDR3 sequence is CASSLLSDRYNEQFF. CDR3 in DNA: TGTGCCAGCAGCTTGTTGTCCGATCGGTACAATGAGCAGTTCTTC.

This chain joins TRBV7-9 and TRBJ1-1; D perhaps matches TRBD1 (5 bases). Germline loops: CDR1 SEHNR, CDR2 FQNEAQ (reference sequence). The germline V and J ends were trimmed by 5 bases and 3 bases, with 13 bases remaining between them. The CDR3 runs 14 residues. CDR3 amino acids: CASSLDTSHTEAFF. The CDR3 DNA reads as TGTGCCAGCAGCCTGGACACCTCACACACTGAAGCTTTCTTT.

CDR3 in DNA: TGTGCCAGCAGACCACAGGGCACAGGGATCTACGAGCAGTACTTC. Its protein product is CASRPQGTGIYEQYF. V usage is TRBV6-2 or TRBV6-3 and J usage is TRBJ2-7; possible D gene TRBD1, 6 bases. Germline V gene lookup returns CDR1 MNHEY and CDR2 SVGEGT. The CDR3 consists of 15 residues. Trimming shortened V by 6 bases and J by 3 bases, and 18 bases separated the two germline ends.

The chain joins TRBV11-2 to TRBJ1-2; TRBD1 is a possible D gene (6 bases). The germline V gene has CDR1 SGHAT and CDR2 FQNNGV. V lost 6 bases to trimming and J lost 4 bases, with 24 bases between them. The length of the CDR3 is 17 residues. This CDR3 reads CASSPGWQQGASYGYTF. In nucleotides, the CDR3 is TGTGCCAGCAGTCCCGGGTGGCAACAGGGCGCAAGCTATGGCTACACCTTC.

The gene calls are TRBV5-1 and TRBJ2-2; 7 bases align to TRBD1. The CDR3 totals 16 residues. Germline V CDR1 and CDR2: SGHRS, YFSETQ. The J segment lost 2 bases and the V segment lost 3 bases, leaving 7 bases of the junction unmatched. The CDR3 nucleotides read TGCGCCAGCAGCTCCGGGACAGAACCAAACACCGGGGAGCTGTTTTTT. Translating it yields CASSSGTEPNTGELFF.

This clonotype showed up just a few times. The chain carries TRBV10-1 and TRBJ2-1; no definite D call. This CDR3 contains 17 residues. V was trimmed by 0 bases and J by 6 bases, leaving 18 bases between them. Germline V gene lookup returns CDR1 WNHNN and CDR2 SYGVQD (reference sequence). DNA for the CDR3: TGCGCCAGCAGTGAGTCGGGGTCTGAAGCGCCCGTCAATGAGCAGTTCTTC. Amino acids: CASSESGSEAPVNEQFF.

This chain uses TRBV20-1 with TRBJ2-6, with D tentatively TRBD1 (7 bases). Germline CDR1 reads DFQATT; CDR2 reads SNEGSKA (reference sequence). The CDR3 spans 16 residues. The V gene lost 5 bases and the J gene lost 3 bases, with 17 bases spanning the gap. The CDR3 DNA is TGCAGTGCTCCGGGGGTAGGGGGCGGTGGGGCCAACGTCCTGACTTTC. Protein sequence: CSAPGVGGGGANVLTF.

This clonotype was seen only a few times. This chain links TRBV7-2 with TRBJ2-5, with 7 bases that match TRBD1. Unmatched junction bases numbered 9, after V lost 4 bases and J lost 1 base. CDR1 is SGHTA, CDR2 FQGNSA, per germline. The CDR3 consists of 16 residues. In DNA, the CDR3 is TGTGCCAGCAGCTCTGGGACAGCCTCGGGCCAAGAGACCCAGTACTTC. Encoded protein: CASSSGTASGQETQYF.

This clonotype was observed a handful of times. This chain joins TRBV7-8 and TRBJ2-5; unclear D gene. The CDR3 sequence is 16 residues long. The germline V and J ends were trimmed by 1 base and 0 bases, with 12 bases remaining between them. CDR1 and CDR2 from the germline V gene are SGHVS and FQNEAQ. This chain's CDR3 is CASSLVSQRNQETQYF. The CDR3 DNA reads as TGTGCCAGCAGCTTAGTATCGCAAAGAAACCAAGAGACCCAGTACTTC.

The chain joins TRBV6-2 or TRBV6-3 to TRBJ1-2, with D possibly TRBD1 on 6 matching bases. V was clipped by 7 bases and J by 7 bases, with 19 bases between them. The CDR3 loop spans 14 amino acids. Per germline, CDR1 MNHEY and CDR2 SVGEGT. CDR3 sequence reads: CASTIPGGVGGYTF. In DNA form, the CDR3 reads TGTGCCAGCACCATTCCTGGGGGCGTCGGTGGCTACACCTTC.

The chain recombines TRBV6-1 with TRBJ2-3; D might be TRBD2 (6 bases). CDR1 is MNHNS and CDR2 is SASEGT in the germline V gene. The CDR3 loop spans 13 amino acids. The V end was cut by 8 bases, the J end by 4 bases, with 13 bases between. CDR3 coding DNA: TGTGCCAGCTGCGGAGGGGTCGCAGATACGCAGTATTTT. Translated, it gives CASCGGVADTQYF.

V usage is TRBV4-2 and J usage is TRBJ1-2; 10 bases align to TRBD1. The CDR3 has 15 residues. Germline V lookup: CDR1 LGHNA, CDR2 YNFKEQ. The V and J ends lost 2 bases and 3 bases, in that order; junction bases with no gene match: 3. DNA for the CDR3: TGTGCCAGCAGCCAAAGACAGGGGGCCGACTATGGCTACACCTTC. Its protein is CASSQRQGADYGYTF.

The genes are TRBV15 and TRBJ1-4; D is perhaps TRBD1 (5 bases). Deletions cut 1 base from V and 8 bases from J, with 17 bases between. Germline assignment: CDR1 LNHNV and CDR2 YYDKDF (reference sequence). This CDR3 is 16 amino acids long. The CDR3 DNA reads as TGTGCCACCAGCAGAGTGGGGACGGCTGCAAGGGAAAAACTGTTTTTT. Amino acids: CATSRVGTAAREKLFF. The variable domain in full, completed from reference TRBV15 and TRBJ1-4, reads DAMVIQNPRYQVTQFGKPVTLSCSQTLNHNVMYWYQQKSSQAPKLLFHYYDKDFNNEADTPDNFQSRRPNTSFCFLDIRSPGLGDTAMYLCATSRVGTAAREKLFFGSGTQLSVL.

This clonotype came up a few times. The chain has TRBV29-1 and TRBJ2-5; TRBD1 is a possible D gene (6 bases). V gave up 5 bases and J gave up 2 bases, with 18 bases separating them. Germline CDR1 reads SQVTM; CDR2 reads ANQGSEA. This CDR3 is 15 amino acids long. For the CDR3, the DNA is TGCAGCGTTTTGTGGTTGGGGGCCGTACAAGAGACCCAGTACTTC. This translates into CSVLWLGAVQETQYF.

The rearrangement joins TRBV6-5 to TRBJ1-6, with a tentative D call TRBD1 (6 bases). Germline V CDR1 and CDR2: MNHEY, SVGAGI. The V and J ends lost 7 bases and 7 bases respectively, with 17 bases between them. The CDR3 spans 15 residues. The CDR3 loop reads CASTPGAGTNSPLHF. CDR3 sequence (DNA): TGTGCCAGCACTCCGGGGGCAGGGACCAATTCACCCCTCCACTTT.